The 7 T cell receptor beta chains below come from one sample, sequenced in a study of T cell repertoires in cytomegalovirus infection. Via MiXCR, TCRdb re-called the reads, giving one row per CDR3 protein. There are 150,000 or so distinct CDR3 sequences in the sample; roughly 15% occur only once, and 18% lies in the top ten. The sequenced sample was CD8+ T cells from PBMCs. These receptors all stem from a human donor in good health (CMV status not recorded). Some clones in this sample may be carry-over from other donors' samples.

Only a few counts were recorded for this clonotype. The J gene is TRBJ1-6, the V gene TRBV28; no reliable D call. The CDR3 extends over 16 amino acids. From germline, CDR1 is MDHEN and CDR2 SYDVKM. Trimming removed 1 base at V and 4 bases at J, with 11 bases between. For the CDR3, the DNA is TGTGCCAGCAGTTTATCGGCACGGGGATATAATTCACCCCTCCACTTT. It specifies CASSLSARGYNSPLHF.

The CDR3 coding sequence is TGTGCCAGCAGCCCGGACAGGAATTCACCCCTCCACTTT. Its protein product is CASSPDRNSPLHF. The chain couples TRBV12-3 or TRBV12-4 to TRBJ1-6, with 7 bases aligning to TRBD1. Trimming at V came to 6 bases and at J to 7 bases, leaving 3 bases not matched to a gene. The CDR3 spans 13 residues.

This clonotype turned up a few times. The chain joins TRBV7-8 to TRBJ2-1, with a possible D match to TRBD2 (6 bases). The CDR3 length is 16 residues. V shed 5 bases and J shed 0 bases, with 14 bases lying between them. The germline V gene encodes CDR1 SGHVS and CDR2 FQNEAQ. CDR3 region: CASSTLSGNSYNEQFF. The CDR3, as DNA: TGTGCCAGCAGCACCCTTAGCGGTAACTCCTACAATGAGCAGTTCTTC.

At least ten counts were recorded for this clonotype. The V call is TRBV20-1, the J call TRBJ1-3, with D unresolved. Germline CDR1 is DFQATT and CDR2 is SNEGSKA (reference sequence). V lost 5 bases, J lost 0 bases, and 11 bases lay in between. The CDR3 is 14 residues long. In DNA form, the CDR3 reads TGCAGTGCTTTGCACGCCTACTCTGGAAACACCATATATTTT. Protein: CSALHAYSGNTIYF.

V gene TRBV6-6 combines with J gene TRBJ2-1, with a possible D match to TRBD2 (5 bases). CDR1 is MNHNY and CDR2 is SVGAGI in the germline V gene (reference sequence). This CDR3 region has 15 residues. V was cut by 4 bases and J by 2 bases, with 12 bases left in between. This CDR3 reads CASSLQLDTYNEQFF. DNA of the CDR3: TGTGCCAGCAGTTTGCAACTAGATACCTACAATGAGCAGTTCTTC.

This clonotype was seen a handful of times. The chain joins TRBV7-8 to TRBJ1-3; D remains unclear. V was trimmed by 3 bases and J by 0 bases, leaving 15 bases between them. CDR1 and CDR2 (germline): SGHVS, FQNEAQ. The CDR3 consists of 17 residues. The CDR3 sequence is CASSFRVSSYSGNTIYF. DNA for the CDR3: TGTGCCAGCAGCTTTCGGGTCAGTTCCTACTCTGGAAACACCATATATTTT. Based on the CDR3 plus reference TRBV7-8 and TRBJ1-3, the full variable domain is GAGVSQSPRYKVAKRGQDVALRCDPISGHVSLFWYQQALGQGPEFLTYFQNEAQLDKSGLPSDRFFAERPEGSVSTLKIQRTQQEDSAVYLCASSFRVSSYSGNTIYFGEGSWLTVV.

This clonotype was seen repeatedly, ten times or more. The rearrangement uses TRBV7-2 and TRBJ1-2; 9 nucleotides agree with TRBD1. The CDR3 has 13 amino acids. Germline trimming cut 4 bases from V and 8 bases from J; bases unmatched to any gene: 5. CDR1 is SGHTA and CDR2 is FQGNSA in the germline V gene. The CDR3 DNA sequence: TGTGCCAGCAGCTCCGGGACAGGGTTCGGCTACACCTTC. Translating gives CASSSGTGFGYTF.